A selection of T cell receptor beta chains follows, all from one sample in a study of high-grade serous ovarian cancer treatment subgroups. TCRdb's table, derived via immunoSEQ multiplex PCR, lists solely in-frame clones and lacks some. The data contain 9,100 or so clones, around 72% of them singletons. Sequencing was carried out using tumor tissue. The source of these receptors is a human donor with high-grade serous ovarian cancer. CDR3s include the opening cysteine and the closing phenylalanine or tryptophan. D genes are given only for firm matches. Clone size, where shown, is once, few, many, or a class for clones that have expanded.

D	size	V	J	DNA	CDR3
TRBD1	.	TRBV9	TRBJ2-7	TGTGCCAGCAGCGGTCGGGACAGAGACCTCTACGAGCAGTACTTT	CASSGRDRDLYEQYF
.	few	TRBV7-2	TRBJ1-1	TGTGCCAGCAGCTTAGGGGTGCACACTGAAGCTTTCTTT	CASSLGVHTEAFF
.	.	TRBV5-1	TRBJ1-3	TGCGCCAGCAGCTCCCCCCCTGGAAACACCATATATTTT	CASSSPPGNTIYF
TRBD2	.	TRBV28	TRBJ2-7	TGTGCCAGCAGCCCGGGGGGGGCCGGAGACTACGAGCAGTACTTC	CASSPGGAGDYEQYF
.	.	TRBV10-2	TRBJ2-3	TGCGCCAGCAGTGAGAGCAGGGCGCAAGATACGCAGTATTTT	CASSESRAQDTQYF
.	.	TRBV11-2	TRBJ1-1	TGTGCCAGCAGCTTAGCGGGGCACATGAACACTGAAGCTTTCTTT	CASSLAGHMNTEAFF
TRBD1	once	TRBV15	TRBJ2-7	TGTGCCAGCTCAAAAACCGGGACAGGCTTTGGCGAGCAGTACTTC	CASSKTGTGFGEQYF
.	.	TRBV10-3	TRBJ2-7	TGTGCCATTCGAGCGACTCGTGGCGAGCAGTACTTC	CAIRATRGEQYF
.	.	TRBV7-9	TRBJ2-7	TGTGCCAGCAGCTTAGCGGGCAGGTCTTTCTCCTACGAGCAGTACTTC	CASSLAGRSFSYEQYF
.	.	TRBV7-9	TRBJ1-5	TGTGCCAGCAGCTTAACTGGGAGTGAACAGCCCCAGCATTTT	CASSLTGSEQPQHF
.	.	TRBV15	TRBJ2-6	TGTGCCACCAGCAGTTCCCGACCGAGCTCTGGGGCCAACGTCCTGACTTTC	CATSSSRPSSGANVLTF
.	.	TRBV21-1	TRBJ2-7	TGTGCCAGCAGCATTTCCGGGACTCCCTACGAGCAGTACTTC	CASSISGTPYEQYF
TRBD1	.	TRBV5-6	TRBJ2-4	TGTGCCAGCAGCTTTCAGGACAGGGACAAAAACATTCAGTACTTC	CASSFQDRDKNIQYF
.	.	TRBV28	TRBJ1-5	TGTGCCAGCAGTTTATTGGGGGGAGGGCCGGGCCAGCCCCAGCATTTT	CASSLLGGGPGQPQHF
.	.	TRBV19	TRBJ2-7	TGTGCCAGTAGTGAGGGGGCGGGGACATACTCCTACGAGCAGTACTTC	CASSEGAGTYSYEQYF
.	.	TRBV5-1	TRBJ2-7	TGCGCCAGCAGCGGGGACCGAGACTACGAGCAGTACTTC	CASSGDRDYEQYF
.	.	TRBV2	TRBJ2-3	TGTGCCAGCAGCGGACAGCTTTACACAGATACGCAGTATTTT	CASSGQLYTDTQYF
.	.	TRBV5-4	TRBJ1-3	TGTGCCAGCAGCCAAACCTACCACTCTGGAAACACCATATATTTT	CASSQTYHSGNTIYF
.	few	TRBV4-1	TRBJ2-1	TGCGCCAGCAGCCAAGGCTCGGGGTATGATGAGCAGTTCTTC	CASSQGSGYDEQFF
TRBD2	few	TRBV19	TRBJ2-5	TGTGCCAGTAGGTACTCTGGGACTAGCGGGAGACAAGAGACCCAGTACTTC	CASRYSGTSGRQETQYF
TRBD2	few	TRBV4-3	TRBJ2-7	TGCGCCAGCAGCCAAGATCGTGAGCGGGAGGGCCTTTTCTACGAGCAGTACTTC	CASSQDREREGLFYEQYF
TRBD2	.	TRBV27	TRBJ2-7	TGTGCCAGCAGTTGGAGCGGGAGGTTGAACGAGCAGTACTTC	CASSWSGRLNEQYF
.	.	TRBV6-1	TRBJ2-7	TGTGCCAGCAGTGAAATCGGAGCTGGTTCCTACGAGCAGTACTTC	CASSEIGAGSYEQYF
TRBD2	.	TRBV11-3	TRBJ2-3	TGTGCCAGCATCCTAGGGGGTAGCGGGACCGATACGCAGTATTTT	CASILGGSGTDTQYF
.	.	TRBV7-2	TRBJ2-1	TGTGCCAGCAGCCCAATTGGCAATGAGCAGTTCTTC	CASSPIGNEQFF
TRBD1	.	TRBV5-6	TRBJ1-5	TGTGCCAGCAGCTTGTTTGCAGGGGGCGCGGTATTTTCTCAGCCCCAGCATTTT	CASSLFAGGAVFSQPQHF
.	.	TRBV5-5	TRBJ1-2	TGTGCCAGCAGCCCCTGGGAGGGCTCTGGCTACACCTTC	CASSPWEGSGYTF
TRBD1	.	TRBV25-1	TRBJ2-1	TGTGCCAGCAGTGCCGACAGGGGCCCCCAAGATGAGCAGTTCTTC	CASSADRGPQDEQFF
TRBD2	.	TRBV5-1	TRBJ2-1	TGCGCCAGCAGCCTTACCGGGACTAGCTCCTACAATGAGCAGTTCTTC	CASSLTGTSSYNEQFF
TRBD2	.	TRBV7-9	TRBJ2-5	TGTGCCAGCAGCTTTGAAGCGGGAGGAGTGGAAGAGACCCAGTACTTC	CASSFEAGGVEETQYF
TRBD2	.	TRBV7-9	TRBJ2-5	TGTGCCAGCAGCCCCACCAGTGGTAGCGGGAGGGGTGAGCAGTACTTC	CASSPTSGSGRGEQYF
TRBD1	few	TRBV28	TRBJ1-2	TGTGCCAGCAGTTTGGGGGGACAGGGGGGCAGGTATGGCTACACCTTC	CASSLGGQGGRYGYTF
.	.	TRBV28	TRBJ1-5	TGTGCCAGCAGTTTAAGTCAGGGTGAGCGCAATCAGCCCCAGCATTTT	CASSLSQGERNQPQHF
TRBD1	.	TRBV19	TRBJ2-3	TGTGCCAGTAGGCCGACAGGGGGGGGAAGCACAGATACGCAGTATTTT	CASRPTGGGSTDTQYF
TRBD2	.	TRBV5-4	TRBJ2-5	TGTGCCAGCAGCTTGGCCGGGGGGGGACAAGAGACCCAGTACTTC	CASSLAGGGQETQYF
TRBD2	.	TRBV27	TRBJ2-7	TGTGCCAGCAGTTTTGGGGGGACTAGCGTAGGGGAGCAGTACTTC	CASSFGGTSVGEQYF
.	once	TRBV6-1	TRBJ1-4	TGTGCCAGCAGTGGGATAGGGGGTGCGGGAGAAAAACTGTTTTTT	CASSGIGGAGEKLFF
.	.	TRBV5-5	TRBJ2-2	TGTGCCAGCCATCGGAACACCGGGGAGCTGTTTTTT	CASHRNTGELFF
.	.	TRBV29-1	TRBJ1-5	TGCAGCGTTGGCTCAGGGGGCAATCAGCCCCAGCATTTT	CSVGSGGNQPQHF
TRBD2	.	TRBV9	TRBJ2-3	TGTGCCTCAGGGAGGGGCACCACAGATACGCAGTATTTT	CASGRGTTDTQYF
TRBD1	.	TRBV11-2	TRBJ2-1	TGTGCCAGCAGCCTCACCGGAGCAGGGGGCCAGAGTTCGAGGGATGAGCAGTTCTTC	CASSLTGAGGQSSRDEQFF
.	.	TRBV27	TRBJ2-5	TGTGCCACCGACGGGGACATAGAAGCCCAGTACTTC	CATDGDIEAQYF
.	.	TRBV10-2	TRBJ1-1	TGCGCCAGCAGTGAGTTGCAGGGGATTATAATAGACACTGAAGCTTTCTTT	CASSELQGIIIDTEAFF
.	.	TRBV10-1	TRBJ2-2	TGCGCCAGCAGTGAGGGGGCAGGGTTAACATACGGGGAGCTGTTTTTT	CASSEGAGLTYGELFF
.	.	TRBV6-5	TRBJ2-7	TGTGCCAGCAGTTACGACGCCTTCTACGAGCAGTACTTC	CASSYDAFYEQYF
.	few	TRBV6-4	TRBJ2-5	TGTGCCAGCAGTGACTCGAGTTTTCGAGAGACCCAGTACTTC	CASSDSSFRETQYF
.	.	TRBV7-8	TRBJ1-2	TGTGCCAGCAGCCCCCACAAGGATGGCTACACCTTC	CASSPHKDGYTF
TRBD2	.	TRBV15	TRBJ2-7	TGTGCCACCAGCAGAGCTCTAGCGGGAGGTACCTACGAGCAGTACTTC	CATSRALAGGTYEQYF
TRBD2	.	TRBV4-2	TRBJ2-7	TGTGCCAGCAGCCAATATGAGGGGGCTAGCGGGAGCCGGGGGAAACAGTACTTC	CASSQYEGASGSRGKQYF
TRBD1	.	TRBV10-3	TRBJ2-5	TGTGCCATCAGTGAGGATATCACAGGGGGCTATAAAGAGACCCAGTACTTC	CAISEDITGGYKETQYF
.	.	TRBV21-1	TRBJ1-5	TGTGCCAGCAGCAAATGGACAGCGACCGATCAGCCCCAGCATTTT	CASSKWTATDQPQHF
.	.	TRBV18	TRBJ1-5	TGTGCCAGCTCACCCGATTATAGCAATCAGCCCCAGCATTTT	CASSPDYSNQPQHF
TRBD1	.	TRBV28	TRBJ1-1	TGTGCCAGCAGTTTATATAACAGGGGGCGGGGTGAAGCTTTCTTT	CASSLYNRGRGEAFF
.	.	TRBV11-3	TRBJ2-1	TGTGCCAGCAGCTTATCCGGGACAAACATGAATGAGCAGTTCTTC	CASSLSGTNMNEQFF